This T cell receptor (beta chain) was profiled in a study of blood T cell repertoires in COVID-19. Study in general: COVID-19 samples collected from the United States, Italy and Spain covered acute and convalescent phases. Sources were T cells, B-cell-depleted T cells, or PBMCs; the material itself was cDNA or gDNA.

Methods used by the authors: Amplified reference gene primers provided the basis for estimating nucleated cell counts. Libraries were prepared by immunoSEQ multiplex PCR; TCRdb keeps only in-frame clonotypes and omits some of them. V and J calls and clone size follow that table, whereas D and trimming were derived from the DNA. There are some 270,000 clones in the sample; 90% occur only once, and under 2.5% lies in the top ten. The ends lost 5 bases at V and 5 bases at J; junction bases unmatched: 3. Germline lookup yields CDR1 LNHDA and CDR2 SQIVND (reference sequence). CDR3 size: 13 residues. The chain is built from TRBV19 and TRBJ2-5; 9 bases line up with TRBD1. The source material was peripheral blood. This clonotype originated in a woman aged 55 to 70 with COVID-19, enrolled during active disease. DNA for the CDR3: TGTGCCAGTAGTTGGACAGGGGAGGAGACCCAGTACTTC. This gives the protein CASSWTGEETQYF.